The 32 T cell receptor beta chains below were found in one sample sequenced in a study of neurological immune-mediated disorders. From the 5' RACE reads, TCRdb called clonotypes with MiXCR, one entry per CDR3 protein. Here the sample spans tens of thousands of distinct CDR3 sequences, around 5% being singletons. Source material: PBMCs. The source of these receptors is a young man with multiple sclerosis.

This clonotype was recorded a few times. The chain couples TRBV5-6 to TRBJ2-1; the D gene is possibly TRBD1 (6 bases). In germline, CDR1 is SGHDT, CDR2 YYEEEE. Trimming removed 1 base at V and 7 bases at J, with 15 bases between. This CDR3 is built from 15 residues. The CDR3 here is CASSLQGLSQNEQFF. The CDR3 DNA is TGTGCCAGCAGCTTGCAGGGGCTCTCCCAGAATGAGCAGTTCTTC.

This clonotype was found a few times. The chain links TRBV5-1 to TRBJ2-1, with 11 bases fitting TRBD2. Germline CDR1 SGHRS, CDR2 YFSETQ. This CDR3 has 16 amino acids. Trimming took 1 base from V and 7 from J; bases not matched to a gene: 7. The CDR3 coding sequence is TGCGCCAGCAGCTTGCTAACTAGCGGGAGAGGAAATGAGCAGTTCTTC. This sequence encodes CASSLLTSGRGNEQFF.

This clonotype appeared many times. The chain employs TRBV20-1 and TRBJ1-1; D not resolved. The V end lost 5 bases, the J end lost 3 bases, and 13 bases lay between the germline ends. This CDR3 has 13 amino acids. Germline CDR1 DFQATT, CDR2 SNEGSKA (reference sequence). The CDR3 DNA reads TGCAGTGCTGTAAGTTCCGGGGACACTGAAGCTTTCTTT. This sequence encodes CSAVSSGDTEAFF.

This clonotype was detected many times. The chain carries TRBV20-1 and TRBJ2-1; D perhaps matches TRBD2 (7 bases). The CDR3 has 17 residues. With 4 bases removed from V and 3 bases from J, the gap between germline ends came to 22 bases. Germline CDR1 DFQATT, CDR2 SNEGSKA (reference sequence). The CDR3 nucleotides are TGCAGTGCTACCCCCCTGAGGGGGGGCCCCGGCTACAATGAGCAGTTCTTC. Protein sequence: CSATPLRGGPGYNEQFF.

Many counts were recorded for this clonotype. In DNA form, the CDR3 reads TGTGCCAGCAGTGTTGAGAGACAGGGGTCCCACGAGCAGTACTTC. Its protein is CASSVERQGSHEQYF. The chain employs TRBV25-1 and TRBJ2-7; TRBD1 agrees at 8 bases. CDR3 length equals 15 residues. Losses at the gene ends were 4 bases for V and 5 bases for J; bases not matched to a gene: 10. The germline V gene has CDR1 MGHDK and CDR2 SYGVNS.

There are many counts of this clonotype. V is TRBV18 and J is TRBJ2-2, with D unclear. Germline V gene data show CDR1 as KGHSH and CDR2 as LQKENI. Trimming took 3 bases from V and 1 from J, leaving 6 bases between them. The CDR3 sequence is 14 residues long. CDR3 sequence: CASSPMRNTGELFF. CDR3 nucleotides: TGTGCCAGCTCACCCATGCGGAACACCGGGGAGCTGTTTTTT.

This clonotype was counted ten times or more. As DNA, the CDR3 is TGTGCCAGCAGCTGGAAAACGGGGCGAGGAGATGAAAAACTGTTTTTT. Translated, it gives CASSWKTGRGDEKLFF. The V and J genes are TRBV5-5 and TRBJ1-4, with a tentative D call TRBD1 (5 bases). This CDR3 region has 16 residues. Germline CDR1 is SGHKS and CDR2 is YYEKEE (reference sequence). V was clipped by 3 bases and J by 6 bases, with 18 bases between them.

This clonotype showed up many times. The chain couples TRBV5-5 to TRBJ2-3; D remains unclear. V lost 2 bases to trimming and J lost 2 bases, with 6 bases between them. Germline CDR1 is SGHKS and CDR2 is YYEKEE (reference sequence). There are 13 residues in the CDR3. For the CDR3, the DNA is TGTGCCAGCAGCTTCGCCACCACAGATACGCAGTATTTT. Translated, it gives CASSFATTDTQYF.

There are many counts of this clonotype. The chain has TRBV20-1 and TRBJ2-1, with 11 bases matching TRBD2. Per the germline V gene, CDR1 is DFQATT and CDR2 is SNEGSKA (reference sequence). V shed 0 bases, J shed 9 bases, and the junction held 7 bases outside the gene matches. CDR3 length: 15 amino acids. The CDR3 loop is CSARDPSGGRAEQFF. The CDR3 DNA reads as TGCAGTGCTAGAGACCCTAGCGGGGGGAGGGCTGAGCAGTTCTTC.

This clonotype was found many times. DNA of the CDR3: TGTGCCAGCAGCGTAACCGAGGGGCGTCGGGAGACCCAGTACTTC. Translated, it gives CASSVTEGRRETQYF. This chain uses TRBV9 with TRBJ2-5; tentatively, D is TRBD1 or TRBD2 (5 bases each). Trimming pared 1 base from V and 5 bases from J, leaving 15 bases between. CDR1 is SGDLS and CDR2 is YYNGEE in the germline V gene. CDR3 length equals 15 residues. The variable domain in full, with the rest retrieved from reference TRBV9 and TRBJ2-5, is DSGVTQTPKHLITATGQRVTLRCSPRSGDLSVYWYQQSLDQGLQFLIQYYNGEERAKGNILERFSAQQFPDLHSELNLSSLELGDSALYFCASSVTEGRRETQYFGPGTRLLVL.

This clonotype has a count of ten or more. The chain links TRBV13 to TRBJ2-1; D tentatively fits TRBD1 or TRBD2 (6 bases each). CDR3 length equals 12 residues. Germline V gene lookup returns CDR1 PRHDT and CDR2 FYEKMQ (reference sequence). V shed 7 bases and J shed 12 bases, with 16 bases lying between them. Written as DNA, the CDR3 is TGTGCCAGCACGGAGGGGGGATTTAGGCAGTTCTTC. Protein sequence: CASTEGGFRQFF.

This clonotype was recorded at least ten times. The chain joins TRBV27 to TRBJ1-4; 7 positions agree with TRBD1. The V gene's germline CDR1 is MNHEY and CDR2 SMNVEV (reference sequence). The J segment lost 2 bases and the V segment lost 6 bases, leaving 15 bases of the junction unmatched. This CDR3 contains 18 residues. CDR3 region: CASSLTGTLWGTNEKLFF. CDR3 nucleotides: TGTGCCAGCAGCCTGACAGGGACTCTTTGGGGCACTAATGAAAAACTGTTTTTT.

This clonotype was seen ten or more times. The V gene is TRBV20-1, the J gene TRBJ1-1; the D is unclear. V was cut by 2 bases and J by 0 bases, with 4 bases left in between. Germline assignment: CDR1 DFQATT and CDR2 SNEGSKA (reference sequence). The CDR3 is 12 residues long. The CDR3 reads CSARYLNTEAFF. CDR3 nucleotides: TGCAGTGCTAGATACTTGAACACTGAAGCTTTCTTT.

This clonotype appeared many times. The gene calls are TRBV20-1 and TRBJ2-7; D ambiguous. The germline CDR1 and CDR2 sequences are DFQATT and SNEGSKA (reference sequence). This CDR3 region has 12 residues. The V and J ends lost 0 bases and 3 bases respectively, with 6 bases between them. The CDR3 DNA reads TGCAGTGCTAGAGATCTAGTCTACGAGCAGTACTTC. Translated: CSARDLVYEQYF.

This clonotype appeared many times. The V gene is TRBV4-3, the J gene TRBJ1-3; no clear D. V lost 4 bases to trimming and J lost 0 bases, with 13 bases between them. The CDR3 sequence is 16 residues long. CDR1 is LGHNA and CDR2 is YSLEER in the germline V gene. CDR3 DNA sequence: TGCGCCAGCAGCCCCGAGACCGGGCCCTCTGGAAACACCATATATTTT. As protein: CASSPETGPSGNTIYF.

This clonotype was recorded many times. This sequence joins TRBV11-1 and TRBJ2-2; 7 bases are a match to TRBD1. V gave up 7 bases and J gave up 2 bases; unmatched junction bases: 7. The germline gives CDR1 SGHAT, CDR2 FQDESV (reference sequence). This CDR3 region has 15 residues. CDR3 sequence (DNA): TGTGCCAGCAAGACTGACAGGGTTAACACCGGGGAGCTGTTTTTT. Protein product: CASKTDRVNTGELFF.

This clonotype was counted ten times or more. V gene TRBV10-1 combines with J gene TRBJ1-3; tentative D call: TRBD1 (5 bases). V was pared by 6 bases and J by 2 bases, with 11 bases between. Germline V gene sequence: CDR1 WNHNN, CDR2 SYGVQD (reference sequence). The CDR3 runs 14 residues. The CDR3 reads CASSPGYPGNTIYF. Here the CDR3 DNA reads TGCGCCAGCAGCCCAGGGTACCCTGGAAACACCATATATTTT.

This clonotype has at least ten counts. V gene TRBV20-1 combines with J gene TRBJ2-5; D not resolved. The CDR3 consists of 11 residues. Looked up from germline, CDR1 is DFQATT and CDR2 is SNEGSKA (reference sequence). The V gene lost 4 bases and the J gene lost 5 bases, with 8 bases spanning the gap. CDR3 DNA sequence: TGCAGTGCTAATACCCAGGAGACCCAGTACTTC. Translating it yields CSANTQETQYF.

This clonotype counts as medium-sized. The V and J genes are TRBV29-1 and TRBJ1-2; 9 positions match TRBD1. The V segment lost 4 bases and the J segment 8 bases; nucleotides outside the gene matches: 8. Germline V gene lookup returns CDR1 SQVTM and CDR2 ANQGSEA. This CDR3 contains 13 residues. CDR3 loop: CSVATGTGSGYTF. The CDR3 region has the DNA TGCAGCGTTGCAACCGGGACAGGGAGCGGCTACACCTTC.

At least ten counts were recorded for this clonotype. The CDR3 DNA reads as TGTGCCAGCACCCACGGACAGGCAGGGCAGCCCCAGCATTTT. Translating it yields CASTHGQAGQPQHF. This chain links TRBV6-6 with TRBJ1-5; 7 bases fit TRBD1. V lost 7 bases, J lost 7 bases, and 10 bases stayed unmatched. Per germline, CDR1 MNHNY and CDR2 SVGAGI (reference sequence). The CDR3 totals 14 residues.

This clonotype was counted many times. This chain links TRBV19 with TRBJ1-1; TRBD1 matches at 7 bases. CDR1 is LNHDA, CDR2 SQIVND, per germline (reference sequence). The CDR3 has 15 residues. After removal of 5 bases from V and 4 bases from J, the junction contained 10 bases not matched to a gene. For the CDR3, the DNA is TGTGCCAGTAGTTTCCGCCGACAGGGAGGCACTGAAGCTTTCTTT. It codes for CASSFRRQGGTEAFF.

The chain is built from TRBV27 and TRBJ2-1, with TRBD1 matching over 10 bases. The CDR3 has 14 amino acids. Per the germline V gene, CDR1 is MNHEY and CDR2 is SMNVEV (reference sequence). V lost 5 bases to trimming and J lost 6 bases; unmatched junction nucleotides: 4. The chain's CDR3 is CASSPRTGGNEQFF. CDR3 nucleotide sequence: TGTGCCAGCAGTCCCCGGACAGGGGGCAATGAGCAGTTCTTC.

This clonotype was seen repeatedly, ten times or more. The chain joins TRBV4-3 to TRBJ2-6; possible D gene TRBD2, 5 bases. V was clipped by 0 bases and J by 0 bases, with 6 bases between them. The germline CDR1 and CDR2 sequences are LGHNA and YSLEER. The CDR3 has 16 amino acids. The CDR3: CASSQEGSSGANVLTF. The CDR3 bases are TGCGCCAGCAGCCAAGAGGGGAGCTCTGGGGCCAACGTCCTGACTTTC.

The sample holds many counts of this clonotype. V gene TRBV12-3 or TRBV12-4 combines with J gene TRBJ1-2; no reliable D call. Trimming took 6 bases from V and 8 from J, leaving 13 bases between them. This CDR3 is 12 amino acids long. The CDR3 spells CASSPGNYGYTF. The CDR3, as DNA: TGTGCCAGCAGCCCTGGAAATTACGGCTACACCTTC.

This clonotype was found many times. One end of the junction varies from germline; a read error may be responsible. The rearrangement uses TRBV20-1 and TRBJ1-6; TRBD1 might be the D (6 bases). The CDR3 sequence is 14 residues long. Germline lookup yields CDR1 DFQATT and CDR2 SNEGSKA (reference sequence). The CDR3 DNA is TGCAGTGCTTCGGACAGTGCTAAAAGGTCACCCCTCAACTTT. Residues: CSASDSAKRSPLNF.

This clonotype has at least ten counts. V and J are TRBV7-2 and TRBJ2-7; no reliable D call. This CDR3 has 15 residues. The germline gives CDR1 SGHTA, CDR2 FQGNSA. V lost 5 bases and J 1 base, leaving 15 bases between the germline ends. The CDR3 protein is CASSLGLGGSYEQYF. The DNA for the CDR3 is TGTGCCAGCAGCCTAGGGCTTGGCGGATCCTACGAGCAGTACTTC.

This clonotype was picked up many times. This chain links TRBV2 with TRBJ1-2; D is unclear. Germline V gives CDR1 SNHLY, CDR2 FYNNEI. This CDR3 has 14 amino acids. V lost 1 base to trimming and J lost 0 bases, with 6 bases between them. The CDR3 spells CASSEGAANYGYTF. The CDR3 region has the DNA TGTGCCAGCAGTGAAGGAGCGGCTAACTATGGCTACACCTTC.

This clonotype was seen more than once but under ten times. This could be a read error, since a much larger clone is one nucleotide away. The chain combines TRBV6-6 with TRBJ2-6, with 9 bases aligning to TRBD1. Germline CDR1 and CDR2: MNHNY and SVGAGI (reference sequence). This CDR3 contains 18 residues. The CDR3 DNA reads TGTGCCAGCAGATCACCGGAGGGACAGGGATCGGGGGCCAAAGTCCTGACTTTC. Translating gives CASRSPEGQGSGAKVLTF.

This clonotype was picked up many times. The chain links TRBV9 to TRBJ1-2, with 10 nucleotides matching TRBD1. The CDR3 totals 15 residues. The germline V gene has CDR1 SGDLS and CDR2 YYNGEE. The ends lost 3 bases at V and 4 bases at J; junction bases unmatched: 6. DNA of the CDR3: TGTGCCAGCAGCGAGGGGACAGGGGCATTCTATGGCTACACCTTC. Encoded protein: CASSEGTGAFYGYTF.

This clonotype was recorded many times. The chain joins TRBV15 to TRBJ2-1; no firm D call. Deletions cut 5 bases from V and 4 bases from J, with 12 bases between. Germline V CDR1 and CDR2: LNHNV, YYDKDF (reference sequence). This CDR3 has 14 amino acids. The CDR3 DNA reads TGTGCCACCAGCCCGCCTGGTGGTTACAATGAGCAGTTCTTC. Protein sequence: CATSPPGGYNEQFF.

This clonotype was recorded at least ten times. The chain has TRBV28 and TRBJ1-2; 10 bases match TRBD1. Germline values: CDR1 MDHEN, CDR2 SYDVKM. V lost 8 bases and J lost 6; bases outside the gene matches: 0. The CDR3 covers 11 residues. In DNA form, the CDR3 reads TGTGCCAGCGGGACAGGGGATGGCTACACCTTC. Amino acids: CASGTGDGYTF.

The table lists this clonotype with many counts. This chain uses TRBV12-3 or TRBV12-4 with TRBJ1-2; 7 positions match TRBD1. The CDR3 loop spans 13 amino acids. Trimming removed 9 bases from V and 4 bases from J; junction bases left unmatched: 8. The CDR3 is CASRQGFGYGYTF. The CDR3 DNA reads TGTGCCAGTAGACAGGGTTTTGGCTATGGCTACACCTTC.